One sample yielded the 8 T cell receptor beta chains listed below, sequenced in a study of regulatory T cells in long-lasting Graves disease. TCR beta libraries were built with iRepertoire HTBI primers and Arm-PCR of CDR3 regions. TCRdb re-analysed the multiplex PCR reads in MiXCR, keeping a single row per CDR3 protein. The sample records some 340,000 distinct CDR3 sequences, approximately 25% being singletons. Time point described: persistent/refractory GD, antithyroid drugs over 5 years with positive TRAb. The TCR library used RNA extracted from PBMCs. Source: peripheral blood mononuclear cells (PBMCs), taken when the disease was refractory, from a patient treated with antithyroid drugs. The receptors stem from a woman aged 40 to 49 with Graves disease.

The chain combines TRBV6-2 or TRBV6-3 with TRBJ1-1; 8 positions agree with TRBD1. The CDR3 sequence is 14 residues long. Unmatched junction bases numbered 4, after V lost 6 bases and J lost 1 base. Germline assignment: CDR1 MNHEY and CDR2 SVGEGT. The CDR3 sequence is CASRPGGRNTEAFF. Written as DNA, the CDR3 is TGTGCCAGCAGGCCAGGGGGCAGGAACACTGAAGCTTTCTTT.

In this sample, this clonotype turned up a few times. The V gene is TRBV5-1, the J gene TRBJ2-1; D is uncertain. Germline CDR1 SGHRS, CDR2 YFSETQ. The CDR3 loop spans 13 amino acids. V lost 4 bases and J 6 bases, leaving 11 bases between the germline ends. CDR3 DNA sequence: TGCGCCAGCAGCCGCGCTGATCCCAATGAGCAGTTCTTC. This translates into CASSRADPNEQFF.

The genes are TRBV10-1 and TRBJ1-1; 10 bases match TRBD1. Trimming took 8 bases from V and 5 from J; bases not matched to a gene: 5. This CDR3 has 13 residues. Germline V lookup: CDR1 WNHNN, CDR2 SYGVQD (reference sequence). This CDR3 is CASSGQGETEAFF. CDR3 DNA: TGCGCCAGCTCCGGACAGGGGGAGACTGAAGCTTTCTTT.

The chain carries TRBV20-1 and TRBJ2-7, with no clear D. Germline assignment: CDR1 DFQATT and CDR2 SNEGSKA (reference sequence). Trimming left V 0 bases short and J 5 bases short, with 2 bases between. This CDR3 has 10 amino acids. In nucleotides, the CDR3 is TGCAGTGCTAGAGATAACGAGCAGTACTTC. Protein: CSARDNEQYF.

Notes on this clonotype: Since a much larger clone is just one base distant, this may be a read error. The CDR3 region has the DNA TGTGCCAGCGCCGGAGACTACCCCTACGAGCAGTGCTTC. The encoded protein is CASAGDYPYEQCF. J is TRBJ2-7 and V is TRBV12-3 or TRBV12-4; possible D gene TRBD2, 5 bases. The CDR3 consists of 13 residues.

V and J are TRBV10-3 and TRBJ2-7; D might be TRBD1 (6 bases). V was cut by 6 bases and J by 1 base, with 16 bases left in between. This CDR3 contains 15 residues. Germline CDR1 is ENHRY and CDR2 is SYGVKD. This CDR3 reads CAISPRNRVSYEQYF. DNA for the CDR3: TGTGCCATCAGCCCAAGAAACAGGGTTTCCTACGAGCAGTACTTC.

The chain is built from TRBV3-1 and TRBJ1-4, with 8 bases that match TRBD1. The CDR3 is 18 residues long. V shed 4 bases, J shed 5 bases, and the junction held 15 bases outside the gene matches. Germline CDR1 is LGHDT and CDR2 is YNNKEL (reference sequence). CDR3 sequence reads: CASSRRGLGSPSNEKLFF. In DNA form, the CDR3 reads TGTGCCAGCAGCCGCAGGGGGCTAGGAAGCCCTTCAAATGAAAAACTGTTTTTT. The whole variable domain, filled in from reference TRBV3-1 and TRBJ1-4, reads DTAVSQTPKYLVTQMGNDKSIKCEQNLGHDTMYWYKQDSKKFLKIMFSYNNKELIINETVPNRFSPKSPDKAHLNLHINSLELGDSAVYFCASSRRGLGSPSNEKLFFGSGTQLSVL.

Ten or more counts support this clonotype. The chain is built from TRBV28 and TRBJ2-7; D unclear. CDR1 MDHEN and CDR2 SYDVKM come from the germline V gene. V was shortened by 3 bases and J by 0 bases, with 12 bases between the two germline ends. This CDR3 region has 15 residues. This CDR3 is CASSLGQLDSYEQYF. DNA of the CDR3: TGTGCCAGCAGTTTGGGCCAGCTGGACTCCTACGAGCAGTACTTC.